The subject of this entry is one T cell receptor (beta chain). No antigen is known for it. This CDR3 contains 15 residues. Germline CDR1 is SEHNR and CDR2 is FQNEAQ (reference sequence). These data originate in a study of CXCR3-negative and CXCR3-positive naive CD8 T cells. General study points: CXCR3-positive naive cells carried more hydrophobic TRB CDR3s than CXCR3-negative ones.

UMI-labeled TRB cDNA libraries were prepared by 5' RACE. From its re-call of the 5' RACE reads, TCRdb lists each CDR3 protein once, without DNA. The specimen's table records 50,000 to 65,000 distinct CDR3 sequences. The rearrangement joins TRBV7-9 to TRBJ1-4; lacking DNA, the TRBD1 call made by TCRdb goes unchecked. The sequenced sample consisted of naive CXCR3+ CD8+ T cells from blood. Subset indicated: CD45RO-CCR7+CD27+CD95- naive CD8+ T cells expressing CXCR3 (TNR3+). The clonotype was recovered from a human donor in good health. Some clones in this sample may be carry-over from other donors' samples. CDR3 protein: CASSLAGETNEKLFF.